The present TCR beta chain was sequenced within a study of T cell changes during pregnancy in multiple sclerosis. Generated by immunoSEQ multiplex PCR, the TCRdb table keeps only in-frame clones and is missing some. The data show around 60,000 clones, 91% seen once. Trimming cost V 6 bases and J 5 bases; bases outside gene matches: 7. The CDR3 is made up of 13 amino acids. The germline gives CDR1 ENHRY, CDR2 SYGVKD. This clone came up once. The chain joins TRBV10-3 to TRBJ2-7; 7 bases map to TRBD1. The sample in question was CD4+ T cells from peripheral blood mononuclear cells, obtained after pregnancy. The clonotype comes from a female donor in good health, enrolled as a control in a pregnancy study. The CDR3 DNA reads TGTGCCATCAGAGAAAGGGACAGCCACGAGCAGTACTTC. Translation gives CAIRERDSHEQYF.